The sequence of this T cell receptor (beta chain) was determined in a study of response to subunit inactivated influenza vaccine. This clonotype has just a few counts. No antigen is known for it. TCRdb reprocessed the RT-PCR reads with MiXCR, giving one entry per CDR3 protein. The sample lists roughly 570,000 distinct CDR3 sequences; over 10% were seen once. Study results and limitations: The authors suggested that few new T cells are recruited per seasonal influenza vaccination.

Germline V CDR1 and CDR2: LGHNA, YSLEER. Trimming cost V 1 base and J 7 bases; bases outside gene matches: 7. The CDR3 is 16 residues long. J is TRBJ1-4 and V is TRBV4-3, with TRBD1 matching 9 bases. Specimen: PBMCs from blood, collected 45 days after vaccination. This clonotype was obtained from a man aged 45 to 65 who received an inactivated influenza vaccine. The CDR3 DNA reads TGCGCCAGCAGCCAAGCAACCGGGACAGGGTCTGAAAAACTGTTTTTT. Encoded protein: CASSQATGTGSEKLFF.